The source of this TCR beta chain is a study of shared clonotypes between healthy human individuals. Study information: There were three CD4 naive, three CD4 memory, two CD8 naive and one CD8 memory plates per donor. Findings and caveats of the study: Between a few donors, naive CD4 clonotypes were shared at a level of approximately 5%.

The CDR3 covers 11 residues. The protocol was immunoSEQ multiplex PCR, while the TCRdb copy is restricted to in-frame clones and leaves out a portion. The top ten clones hold almost 0.9% of a sample with 850,000 to 1,100,000 clones, approximately 75% of them seen once. Of note for this clone: Its antigen remains unknown.

This clonotype originated in a man aged 18-30 years in good health. Some clones in this sample may be carry-over from other donors' samples. The V gene is TRBV21-1, the J gene TRBJ2-7; the D call of TRBD2 is as the table states it, not checked on the DNA. TRBV21-1 constitutes a pseudogene. The sequencing input was memory CD4+ T cells from PBMCs. As for subset: CD45RA-negative fraction. CDR3 nucleotides: TGTGCCAGCGGCAGCCCGAGCGAGCAGTACTTC. Translated, it gives CASGSPSEQYF.